This TCR beta chain comes out of a study of blood T cell repertoires in COVID-19 (dated by TCRdb to between 2020 and 2021). Study-level background: Samples covering the acute and convalescent phases of COVID-19 were provided by collaborators in the United States, Italy and Spain. The prospective study material was composed of cDNA or gDNA derived from T cells, B-cell-depleted T cells, or PBMCs. The dataset comprised deeply sampled blood TCRbeta repertoires from subjects exposed to, actively infected with, or recovered from COVID-19. The repertoires were released in a freely available public database intended as a resource for research on the immune response to SARS-CoV-2. Samples were obtained from the ongoing ImmuneRACE study (first 160 participants) and from about 1,300 subjects provided by 6 global collaborators. Sample metadata almost always included a de-identified subject ID, COVID-19 status, age in years and sex. Where available, HLA class I and class II types were taken from metadata supplied by the sample provider and were not determined by assay-based typing.

Trimmed from V: 4 bases; trimmed from J: 5 bases; junction bases lacking a gene match: 10. Reading the germline V gene (reference sequence) gives CDR1 SEHNR and CDR2 FQNEAQ. The CDR3 numbers 16 residues from cysteine through phenylalanine. Left in the record is the CDR3 DNA by itself, 48 bases read in frame from the first base. Study-wide conclusions, independent of this receptor: The quantity of clinical and demographic metadata differed by source and by participant and was supplied without curation.

Another Seattle source contributed samples from volunteer blood donors who had recovered from COVID-19. Whole blood was collected in K2EDTA tubes by collaborating institutions according to the institutions' own protocols. For TCRbeta analysis, collaborators shipped samples in one of three forms: frozen whole blood, isolated PBMCs, or DNA extracted from either of those sample types. The immunoSEQ Assay, a bias-controlled multiplex PCR, was used to amplify TCRbeta CDR3 regions from genomic DNA. Per the authors' processing: Nucleated cell counts per sample were estimated from amplification of reference gene primers within the assay. To quantify the absolute abundance of each unique TCRbeta CDR3 rearrangement, sequence reads were collapsed and filtered. For each sample, productive Simpson clonality was calculated as the square root of Simpson's diversity index across productive rearrangements. TCRdb provides this immuneACCESS table in a form limited to in-frame rearrangements. Some clones are lacking; in checked studies, under half of them reflect an unresolved V gene, and why the rest are absent is not known. From that table come the V and J calls and clone size; the DNA was used to work out D and trimming. The sample data list 250,000 to 350,000 clones, and about nine tenths of these were observed just once. 5.5% to 7% of the sample rests with the top ten.

With respect to this clone: Its antigen is not yet known. One base away there is no much larger clone; base qualities are not given.

Sequencing input: peripheral blood. The TCR originated in a woman aged 25 to 39 who had recovered from COVID-19. The chain uses TRBV7-9 and TRBJ2-5; 10 bases in the junction line up with TRBD2. The DNA is TGTGCCAGCAGCTACCCCGGGACTAGCGATCGGGAGACCCAGTACTTC. Translated, it gives CASSYPGTSDRETQYF.